This passage covers 7 T cell receptor beta chains from one sample sequenced in a study of monozygotic twins with inflammatory bowel disease. For each CDR3 protein, TCRdb gives one entry from its re-call of the 5' RACE reads, without DNA. The listing records about 380,000 distinct CDR3 sequences. Input material: blood. The source of these receptors is a human donor with ulcerative colitis or Crohn's disease, or a healthy co-twin of an affected twin (not recorded which).

The chain recombines TRBV18 with TRBJ2-3; TCRdb's D call, TRBD1, is unchecked because there is no DNA. This CDR3 has 15 amino acids. Germline V lookup: CDR1 KGHSH, CDR2 LQKENI. CDR3 sequence: CASSPQQGQPDTQYF. The entire variable domain, with the rest obtained from reference TRBV18 and TRBJ2-3, is as follows: NAGVMQNPRHLVRRRGQEARLRCSPMKGHSHVYWYRQLPEEGLKFMVYLQKENIIDESGMPKERFSAEFPKEGPSILRIQQVVRGDSAAYFCASSPQQGQPDTQYFGPGTRLTVL.

The chain's CDR3 is CASRAWARSTDNEQFF. The chain links TRBV3-1 to TRBJ2-1; TCRdb's assignment of TRBD2 cannot be checked, as there is no DNA. This CDR3 spans 16 amino acids. Germline V lookup: CDR1 LGHDT, CDR2 YNNKEL (reference sequence).

The V and J genes are TRBV7-2 and TRBJ2-6; TCRdb returns TRBD1, unconfirmable since there is no DNA. The CDR3 length is 17 residues. Germline CDR1 reads SGHTA; CDR2 reads FQGNSA. The CDR3 sequence is CASSSGQGSSGANVLTF.

The V and J genes are TRBV20-1 and TRBJ2-7; the TCRdb D gene call, TRBD2, has no DNA to confirm it. Per the germline V gene, CDR1 is DFQATT and CDR2 is SNEGSKA (reference sequence). CDR3 length: 17 residues. The CDR3: CSARDGRAGLVPTEQYF.

This chain connects TRBV12-3 or TRBV12-4 to TRBJ2-1; TCRdb picks TRBD1, but there is no DNA to check that call. The CDR3 is made up of 14 amino acids. CDR3 protein: CASSYKQGAYEQFF.

The chain links TRBV7-2 to TRBJ2-1; absent DNA, TCRdb's TRBD2 call cannot be checked. The CDR3 is made up of 14 amino acids. Per germline, CDR1 SGHTA and CDR2 FQGNSA. This chain's CDR3 is CASTGGPLVNEQFF.

The chain links TRBV20-1 to TRBJ1-2; without DNA, the TCRdb call of TRBD1 cannot be checked. Germline CDR1 and CDR2: DFQATT and SNEGSKA (reference sequence). There are 14 residues in the CDR3. The CDR3 spells CSAPKTGWDYGYTF.